This T cell receptor beta chain was captured in a study of blood T cell repertoires in COVID-19. Overall study context: Acute and convalescent COVID-19 specimens originated in the United States, Italy and Spain. In each case, the material was cDNA or gDNA derived from T cells, B-cell-depleted T cells, or PBMCs.

Per the authors' pipeline: Amplification of reference gene primers was used by the study to estimate nucleated cell counts. Assay used: immunoSEQ multiplex PCR; TCRdb lists only in-frame clones, some missing. V, J and clone size were drawn from that table, and D and trimming were deduced from the DNA. Among fewer than 250,000 clones listed, around four fifths were seen once. The CDR3 contains 15 residues. The J segment lost 6 bases and the V segment lost 3 bases, leaving 5 bases of the junction unmatched. Germline values: CDR1 SGHTA, CDR2 FQGNSA. The origin of this receptor is a man between 45 and 60 years old with active or convalescent COVID-19. Sequenced material: peripheral blood. The gene calls are TRBV7-2 and TRBJ1-5; 10 bases are shared with TRBD1. The CDR3 DNA follows: TGTGCCAGCAGCTTGACGACAGGGGGCCCTCAGCCCCAGCATTTT. Its protein product is CASSLTTGGPQPQHF.